This TCR beta chain was sequenced for a study of CD8+CD57+ T cells in acquired aplastic anemia. TCR beta VDJ and CDR3 were profiled, and genomic DNA was the template. TCRdb called the reads again in MiXCR, with one record for every CDR3 protein. The data contain just over 400,000 distinct CDR3 sequences, 65% to 80% of them singletons. Note on this clonotype: Lacking the conserved final phenylalanine or tryptophan, this CDR3 likely reflects a read error.

Between the trimmed V and J ends, which lost 5 bases and 10 bases, there was a span of 23 bases. This CDR3 comprises 15 residues. Germline CDR1 LNHDA, CDR2 SQIVND (reference sequence). The source material was sorted CD4+, CD8+, or CD8+CD57+ T cells (not recorded which) from PBMCs. The chain carries TRBV19 and TRBJ2-5; D not certain. The TCR was taken from a human donor in good health, serving as a control. The CDR3 spells CASSFSPVLPELQYL. CDR3 DNA sequence: TGTGCCAGTAGTTTCTCGCCGGTCCTCCCAGAGCTCCAGTACTTG.